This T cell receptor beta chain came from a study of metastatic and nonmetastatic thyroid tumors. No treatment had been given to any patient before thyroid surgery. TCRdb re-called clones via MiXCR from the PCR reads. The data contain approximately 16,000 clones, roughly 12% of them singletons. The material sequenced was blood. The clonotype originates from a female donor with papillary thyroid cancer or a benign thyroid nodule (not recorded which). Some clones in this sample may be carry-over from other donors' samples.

The CDR3: CASKPRGAPKEPQHF. Here the CDR3 DNA reads TGTGCCAGCAAACCTCGGGGGGCCCCTAAAGAGCCCCAGCATTTT. The rearrangement links TRBV28 to TRBJ1-5, with D possibly TRBD1 on 6 matching bases. CDR1 MDHEN and CDR2 SYDVKM come from the germline V gene. Trimming took 7 bases from V and 8 from J, leaving 21 bases between them. The CDR3 totals 15 residues.